This T cell receptor beta chain was sequenced for a study of CXCR3-negative and CXCR3-positive naive CD8 T cells. Study background: A total of 130 million to 150 million TRB reads was generated, with about 1.5 +/- 0.3 million per library. Whole-study findings and limits: Similarly elevated diversity marked both naive subsets, with memory CD8+ cells showing far lower diversity. Against CXCR3-negative naive cells, CXCR3-positive naive cells showed more hydrophobic TRB CDR3s.

This CDR3 has 13 residues. Per germline, CDR1 SEHNR and CDR2 FQNEAQ (reference sequence). Concerning this clonotype itself: Its antigen is undetermined.

TRB cDNA was prepared as libraries by UMI-labeled 5' RACE. TCRdb reprocessed the 5' RACE reads and reports one entry per CDR3 protein, with no DNA. Across some 110,000 distinct CDR3 sequences, the top ten clones capture more than 0.3% of the sample. Naive CD8+ T cells showed a CD45RO-CCR7+CD27+CD95- phenotype. The gene calls are TRBV7-9 and TRBJ2-7; TCRdb's D call of TRBD1 is untestable without DNA. This TCR was sampled from a human donor in good health. Some clones in this sample may be carry-over from other donors' samples. Sequenced: naive CXCR3+ CD8+ T cells from blood. Subset defined: CD45RO-CCR7+CD27+CD95- naive CD8+ T cells expressing CXCR3 (TNR3+). The CDR3 protein is CASSLRQGGEQYF.